These 4 T cell receptor beta chains originate from one sample sequenced in a study of blood T cells in healthy people across ages (dated by TCRdb to the mid-2010s). The library came from 5' RACE. The sample was run on an Illumina HiSeq 2500. The second PCR ran for about 7 to 11 cycles and used a J-beta primer mix along with a sample-barcoded 5' primer. TCRdb reprocessed the public reads (quality trimming at Q25 with fastp, clone calling with MiXCR) and kept in-frame beta chains. Identical CDR3 proteins give one entry, which carries the most common genes and DNA. This sample lists some 1.4 million distinct CDR3 sequences; roughly 40% were detected once. The ten largest clones take up approximately 7.9% of the sample. Sequencing was performed on blood. These receptors came from a woman aged 18-29 years in good health.

This clonotype has just a few counts. The chain has TRBV7-2 and TRBJ2-5, with D uncertain. This CDR3 is 11 amino acids long. The V end lost 7 bases, the J end lost 11 bases, and 14 bases lay between the germline ends. Per germline, CDR1 SGHTA and CDR2 FQGNSA. CDR3: CASTYSAEQYF. In DNA, the CDR3 is TGTGCCAGCACCTACTCCGCTGAGCAGTACTTC.

This chain joins TRBV9 and TRBJ2-1, with TRBD1 identical over 9 bases. This CDR3 is 14 amino acids long. Germline CDR1 is SGDLS and CDR2 is YYNGEE. V dropped 4 bases and J dropped 8; count of bases not matched to a gene: 7. The CDR3: CASSTGTGLDEQFF. CDR3 DNA sequence: TGTGCCAGCAGCACCGGGACAGGGTTGGATGAGCAGTTCTTC.

This clonotype showed up just a few times. V gene TRBV12-3 or TRBV12-4 combines with J gene TRBJ2-7; D is possibly TRBD2 (6 bases). This CDR3 spans 11 amino acids. The germline V and J ends were trimmed by 10 bases and 7 bases, with 14 bases remaining between them. The CDR3 bases are TGTGCCACCCGCATCAGCGGGGAGCAGTACTTC. Translated: CATRISGEQYF.

The rearrangement joins TRBV28 to TRBJ1-2; D is possibly TRBD1 (5 bases). Per the germline V gene, CDR1 is MDHEN and CDR2 is SYDVKM. The V end was cut by 8 bases, the J end by 3 bases, with 10 bases between. The CDR3 consists of 12 residues. DNA of the CDR3: TGTGCCAGCGGAGGGACGGACTATGGCTACACCTTC. Translating gives CASGGTDYGYTF.